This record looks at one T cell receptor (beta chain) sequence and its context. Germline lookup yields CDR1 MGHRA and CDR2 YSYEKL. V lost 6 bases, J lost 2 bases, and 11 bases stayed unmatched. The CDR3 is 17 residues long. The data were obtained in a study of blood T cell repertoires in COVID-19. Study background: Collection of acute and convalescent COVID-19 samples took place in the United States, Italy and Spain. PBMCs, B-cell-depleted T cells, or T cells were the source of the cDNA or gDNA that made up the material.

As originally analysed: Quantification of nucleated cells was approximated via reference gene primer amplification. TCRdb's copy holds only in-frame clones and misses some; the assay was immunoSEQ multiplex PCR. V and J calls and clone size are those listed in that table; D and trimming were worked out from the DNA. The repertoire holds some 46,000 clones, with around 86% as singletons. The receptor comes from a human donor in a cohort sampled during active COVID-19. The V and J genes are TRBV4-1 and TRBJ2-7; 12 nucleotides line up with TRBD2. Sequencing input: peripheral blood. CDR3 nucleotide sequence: TGCGCCAGCAGGGGGCTAGCGGGAGGGCCCATCGCCTACGAGCAGTACTTC. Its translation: CASRGLAGGPIAYEQYF.